This T cell receptor beta chain is from a study of PD-1 blockade in classical Hodgkin lymphoma. A remark on this clone: The target antigen is unknown.

Following autologous stem cell transplantation, relapse occurred in every patient, and exposure to brentuximab vedotin varied. TCRdb keeps only in-frame clones here, not all; method: immunoSEQ multiplex PCR. The sample has some 64,000 clones; approximately 90% are singletons. V dropped 3 bases and J dropped 3 bases, with 18 bases sitting between them. The CDR3 spans 16 residues. CDR1 and CDR2 (germline): SGDLS, YYNGEE. Whole-study results and caveats: Newly diagnosed patients and complete responders had comparable diversity at baseline.

The J gene is TRBJ2-5, the V gene TRBV9; D is possibly TRBD2 (5 bases). The input for sequencing was peripheral blood mononuclear cells (PBMCs), taken at baseline. The TCR originated in a human donor with classical Hodgkin lymphoma. CDR3 DNA sequence: TGTGCCAGCAGCGGCGGACCGGCGGTACTAGAAGAGACCCAGTACTTC. Its protein product is CASSGGPAVLEETQYF.